The 5 T cell receptor beta chains reported below all come from one sample, sequenced in a study of T cells in Graves' hyperthyroidism and ophthalmopathy. The CDR3 regions of TCR beta were amplified from RNA transcripts. The TCR CDR3 first-round RT-PCR relied on the HTBI primer set. MiXCR, run by TCRdb on the multiplex PCR reads, gives a single entry per CDR3 protein. The sample has about 740,000 distinct CDR3 sequences; approximately 14% are singletons. The sample consisted of blood. Source of these receptors: a woman aged 18-29 years with Graves' hyperthyroidism.

This clonotype was observed at least ten times. V usage is TRBV7-9 and J usage is TRBJ2-7; a possible D gene is TRBD1 (5 bases). This CDR3 spans 17 amino acids. The V gene's germline CDR1 is SEHNR and CDR2 FQNEAQ (reference sequence). V lost 5 bases, J lost 2 bases, and 22 bases lay in between. CDR3 nucleotides: TGTGCCAGCAGCCCCCCGAACGTAGGGGTATTTGCCTACGAGCAGTACTTC. It codes for CASSPPNVGVFAYEQYF.

The V call is TRBV4-1, the J call TRBJ1-1, with unresolved D. The CDR3 sequence is 20 residues long. Germline-derived CDR1 and CDR2 are MGHRA and YSYEKL. The germline V and J ends were trimmed by 1 base and 4 bases, with 28 bases remaining between them. For the CDR3, the DNA is TGCGCCAGCAGCCAAGGTGGTTCGACTCGGGTCAGGTACCCGGCCACTGAAGCTTTCTTT. It is translated as CASSQGGSTRVRYPATEAFF.

This clonotype occurred many times. The chain couples TRBV24-1 to TRBJ2-1; 9 nucleotides match TRBD2. This CDR3 comprises 16 residues. V gave up 3 bases and J gave up 0 bases; unmatched junction bases: 2. Germline CDR1 is KGHDR and CDR2 is SFDVKD. The CDR3 loop is CATSDASGVSYNEQFF. CDR3 DNA: TGTGCCACCAGTGATGCTAGCGGGGTCTCCTACAATGAGCAGTTCTTC.

Here the CDR3 reads CASSQTPGTSGIGDEQFF. CDR3 nucleotides: TGTGCCAGCAGCCAAACTCCCGGGACTAGCGGGATAGGAGATGAGCAGTTCTTC. This chain connects TRBV3-1 to TRBJ2-1; 13 bases map to TRBD2. This CDR3 spans 18 amino acids. After removal of 2 bases from V and 8 bases from J, the junction contained 12 bases not matched to a gene. CDR1 LGHDT and CDR2 YNNKEL come from the germline V gene (reference sequence).

The chain is built from TRBV12-3 or TRBV12-4 and TRBJ2-3, with D possibly being TRBD1 or TRBD2 (5 bases each). V dropped 3 bases and J dropped 4 bases, with 11 bases sitting between them. CDR3 length: 14 amino acids. CDR3 DNA sequence: TGTGCCAGCAGTTTTTCATGGGGACCAGATACGCAGTATTTT. This encodes CASSFSWGPDTQYF.